Below, 31 T cell receptor beta chains from the same sample are listed, as sequenced in a study of patients with pleural tuberculosis. MiXCR, applied by TCRdb to the reads, yields one record per CDR3 protein. The data contain about 50,000 distinct CDR3 sequences, less than 8% of them singletons. The receptors come from a human donor with pleural tuberculosis.

This clonotype occurred many times. This chain uses TRBV28 with TRBJ2-7; D is ambiguous. The V gene's germline CDR1 is MDHEN and CDR2 SYDVKM. Trimming shortened V by 3 bases and J by 8 bases, and 11 bases separated the two germline ends. CDR3 size: 12 residues. DNA for the CDR3: TGTGCCAGCAGTTTGAGTCCACGCAAGCAGTACTTC. The encoded protein is CASSLSPRKQYF.

This clonotype was observed many times. The chain joins TRBV4-1 to TRBJ1-1; D may be TRBD1 (5 bases). With 6 bases removed from V and 6 bases from J, the gap between germline ends came to 14 bases. CDR3 length: 13 amino acids. Germline V CDR1 and CDR2: MGHRA, YSYEKL. The CDR3 sequence is CASRGSGKPEAFF. CDR3 bases: TGCGCCAGCAGAGGCTCAGGGAAACCTGAAGCTTTCTTT.

To note about this clonotype: Just one base apart from a much larger clone, this may be a read error. CDR3 loop: CASSSKTTGGVLNTEASF. As DNA, the CDR3 is TGTGCCAGCAGCTCAAAGACAACAGGGGGCGTTTTGAACACTGAAGCTTCCTTT. The rearrangement links TRBV7-1 to TRBJ1-1; TRBD1 agrees at 9 bases. TRBV7-1 is an ORF; its function is uncertain. The CDR3 consists of 18 residues.

This clonotype was detected ten times or more. This sequence joins TRBV24-1 and TRBJ2-1; 7 bases are a match to TRBD1. The CDR3 consists of 15 residues. Germline CDR1 reads KGHDR; CDR2 reads SFDVKD. V shed 0 bases and J 3 bases; nucleotides not matched to a gene: 1. CDR3: CATSDLAGGYNEQFF. The CDR3 DNA reads TGTGCCACCAGTGATTTGGCAGGGGGCTACAATGAGCAGTTCTTC.

The chain combines TRBV12-3 or TRBV12-4 with TRBJ2-1, with unresolved D. V dropped 2 bases and J dropped 3 bases, with 5 bases sitting between them. The CDR3 extends over 13 amino acids. CDR3 coding DNA: TGTGCCAGCAGTTTACTAGTCTACAATGAGCAGTTCTTC. As protein: CASSLLVYNEQFF.

The table lists this clonotype with many counts. The chain uses TRBV12-3 or TRBV12-4 and TRBJ2-1, with 10 bases identical to TRBD2. The V and J ends lost 2 bases and 0 bases, in that order; junction bases with no gene match: 7. This CDR3 spans 18 amino acids. The CDR3 nucleotides read TGTGCCAGCAGTTTACTAGGGGCTAGCGGGAGCTCCTACAATGAGCAGTTCTTC. As protein: CASSLLGASGSSYNEQFF.

Remarks on this clonotype: A much bigger clone sits one base away, suggesting this may be a read error. The conserved final phenylalanine or tryptophan is absent from the CDR3, which likely points to a read error. This rearrangement joins TRBV15 to TRBJ1-3; no definite D call. Germline V gene lookup returns CDR1 LNHNV and CDR2 YYDKDF (reference sequence). The CDR3 has 14 amino acids. V shed 5 bases and J shed 4 bases, with 12 bases lying between them. CDR3 region: CATSSTCVGNTIYL. The CDR3 nucleotides are TGTGCCACCAGCTCTACATGCGTCGGAAACACCATATATCTT.

The sample holds a few counts of this clonotype. The rearrangement links TRBV30 to TRBJ1-1; no definite D call. CDR1 is GTSNPN, CDR2 SVGIG, per germline (reference sequence). V gave up 4 bases and J gave up 5 bases, with 20 bases separating them. The CDR3 has 15 residues. Written as DNA, the CDR3 is TGTGCCTGGAACTTCCGGGGAGTAACATGGACTGAAGCTTTCTTT. Translating it yields CAWNFRGVTWTEAFF.

This clonotype was seen many times. This chain links TRBV5-4 with TRBJ2-1, with D unresolved. CDR3 length: 14 residues. V lost 0 bases, J lost 6 bases, and 10 bases lay in between. Germline V gene data show CDR1 as SGHNT and CDR2 as YYREEE (reference sequence). The CDR3 loop reads CASSLVGSFNEQFF. As DNA, the CDR3 is TGTGCCAGCAGCTTGGTAGGATCGTTCAATGAGCAGTTCTTC.

This clonotype was counted at least ten times. The chain has TRBV5-1 and TRBJ1-2, with D perhaps matching TRBD1 (5 bases). The CDR3 totals 15 residues. Trimming left V 2 bases short and J 4 bases short, with 15 bases between. Germline CDR1 reads SGHRS; CDR2 reads YFSETQ. CDR3 amino acids: CASSFPTRGGYGYTF. The CDR3 DNA reads TGCGCCAGCAGCTTCCCGACGAGGGGTGGCTATGGCTACACCTTC.

This clonotype was seen many times. V usage is TRBV12-3 or TRBV12-4 and J usage is TRBJ2-4, with D possibly TRBD1 on 6 matching bases. CDR3 length: 13 amino acids. V lost 6 bases and J lost 15, with 21 bases in between. The CDR3 loop is CASRSPDSTRMYF. The CDR3 region has the DNA TGTGCCAGCAGATCCCCGGACAGCACGAGAATGTACTTC.

This clonotype has a count of ten or more. This chain uses TRBV10-3 with TRBJ1-5, with 7 bases matching TRBD1. Germline trimming cut 6 bases from V and 0 bases from J; bases unmatched to any gene: 2. CDR3 length equals 14 residues. Germline CDR1 ENHRY, CDR2 SYGVKD. The CDR3 DNA sequence: TGTGCCATCAGCGACAGGGCTAGCAATCAGCCCCAGCATTTT. Its translation: CAISDRASNQPQHF.

This clonotype was seen repeatedly, ten times or more. J is TRBJ2-3 and V is TRBV10-1; 8 bases are a match to TRBD2. The CDR3 runs 16 residues. V lost 7 bases, J lost 2 bases, and 11 bases stayed unmatched. Germline V CDR1 and CDR2: WNHNN, SYGVQD (reference sequence). CDR3 loop: CASTQRELSHTDTQYF. For the CDR3, the DNA is TGCGCCAGCACTCAGCGGGAGTTGTCTCACACAGATACGCAGTATTTT.

This clonotype was picked up many times. V and J are TRBV2 and TRBJ2-3; 11 positions agree with TRBD2. V lost 6 bases, J lost 6 bases, and 8 bases stayed unmatched. The length of the CDR3 is 15 residues. The germline V gene encodes CDR1 SNHLY and CDR2 FYNNEI. The CDR3 DNA sequence: TGTGCCAGCAGGACCATTACTAGCGGGAGTGATACGCAGTATTTT. Protein: CASRTITSGSDTQYF.

In this sample, this clonotype turned up many times. The CDR3 region has the DNA TGTGCCAGCAGCTCCCCGCGGGAGGAAAATGAGCAGTTCTTC. As protein: CASSSPREENEQFF. The V and J genes are TRBV11-2 and TRBJ2-1; 8 positions agree with TRBD2. The CDR3 spans 14 residues. V lost 4 bases and J lost 7; bases outside the gene matches: 6. From germline, CDR1 is SGHAT and CDR2 FQNNGV. The variable domain in full, completed from reference TRBV11-2 and TRBJ2-1, reads EAGVAQSPRYKIIEKRQSVAFWCNPISGHATLYWYQQILGQGPKLLIQFQNNGVVDDSQLPKDRFSAERLKGVDSTLKIQPAKLEDSAVYLCASSSPREENEQFFGPGTRLTVL.

This clonotype has ten or more counts. The rearrangement links TRBV2 to TRBJ1-1, with D possibly being TRBD1 (6 bases). Germline CDR1 is SNHLY and CDR2 is FYNNEI. There are 14 residues in the CDR3. Trimming cost V 6 bases and J 0 bases, with 11 bases left between them. CDR3 nucleotide sequence: TGTGCCAGCAGGGGGGCAGTCATGAACACTGAAGCTTTCTTT. Translation: CASRGAVMNTEAFF.

This clonotype was counted at least ten times. V usage is TRBV9 and J usage is TRBJ2-6; D gene unclear. CDR3 length equals 17 residues. V shed 1 base and J shed 2 bases, with 13 bases lying between them. Germline V gene sequence: CDR1 SGDLS, CDR2 YYNGEE. CDR3 amino acids: CASSVRVTSPGANVLTF. In DNA form, the CDR3 reads TGTGCCAGCAGCGTAAGGGTCACGAGCCCTGGGGCCAACGTCCTGACTTTC.

There are many counts of this clonotype. This sequence joins TRBV28 and TRBJ2-7; 7 nucleotides align to TRBD1. V shed 6 bases and J 0 bases; nucleotides not matched to a gene: 5. CDR1 is MDHEN and CDR2 is SYDVKM in the germline V gene. CDR3 length equals 14 residues. CDR3 region: CASSRTGSSYEQYF. The CDR3 DNA follows: TGTGCCAGCAGCCGGACAGGAAGCTCCTACGAGCAGTACTTC.

This clonotype was detected many times. The chain carries TRBV18 and TRBJ2-3; D not certain. Per germline, CDR1 KGHSH and CDR2 LQKENI. V was cut by 3 bases and J by 5 bases, with 9 bases left in between. The CDR3 consists of 13 residues. The CDR3 DNA reads TGTGCCAGCTCACCCTCCCCGGAAGATACGCAGTATTTT. Translated: CASSPSPEDTQYF.

V is TRBV11-1 and J is TRBJ2-5; 10 bases are shared with TRBD1. With V trimmed by 11 bases and J by 2 bases, 5 bases remained unmatched. There are 13 residues in the CDR3. Per the germline V gene, CDR1 is SGHAT and CDR2 is FQDESV (reference sequence). DNA for the CDR3: TGTGCCCTGGGACAGGGGCAACAAGAGACCCAGTACTTC. Its translation: CALGQGQQETQYF.

At least ten counts were recorded for this clonotype. The chain joins TRBV27 to TRBJ1-1; D is ambiguous. The germline V gene has CDR1 MNHEY and CDR2 SMNVEV (reference sequence). Trimming cost V 8 bases and J 0 bases, with 10 bases left between them. CDR3 size: 13 residues. CDR3 in DNA: TGTGCCAGCCTCGGCACGTTGAACACTGAAGCTTTCTTT. The encoded protein is CASLGTLNTEAFF.

This clonotype appeared many times. This rearrangement joins TRBV11-2 to TRBJ2-7; TRBD1 aligns across 8 bases. Germline V CDR1 and CDR2: SGHAT, FQNNGV. V lost 2 bases to trimming and J lost 3 bases; unmatched junction nucleotides: 6. The CDR3 runs 15 residues. The DNA for the CDR3 is TGTGCCAGCAGCTTACAAGGACAGGGTAGCTACGAGCAGTACTTC. It codes for CASSLQGQGSYEQYF.

The chain combines TRBV2 with TRBJ2-7, with 8 bases lining up with TRBD2. V gave up 1 base and J gave up 6 bases; unmatched junction bases: 5. CDR3 length equals 14 residues. Germline V gives CDR1 SNHLY, CDR2 FYNNEI. The CDR3 region is CASSEERLASEQYF. The CDR3 DNA is TGTGCCAGCAGTGAAGAGAGACTAGCGAGCGAGCAGTACTTC.

This clonotype occurred many times. The chain recombines TRBV6-1 with TRBJ1-6; D gene uncertain. The V end lost 6 bases, the J end lost 9 bases, and 15 bases lay between the germline ends. Germline assignment: CDR1 MNHNS and CDR2 SASEGT. The CDR3 is 14 amino acids. The CDR3 bases are TGTGCCAGCAGCCGGACGGGCTTCGGTTCACCCCTCCACTTT. This gives the protein CASSRTGFGSPLHF.

This clonotype was recorded many times. The chain uses TRBV6-1 and TRBJ2-5; D is ambiguous. This CDR3 has 14 residues. V was shortened by 6 bases and J by 1 base, with 12 bases between the two germline ends. Germline-derived CDR1 and CDR2 are MNHNS and SASEGT. DNA of the CDR3: TGTGCCAGCAGCGAGCTATGGAGCCAAGAGACCCAGTACTTC. Its protein product is CASSELWSQETQYF.

In its sample, this clonotype was seen many times. The chain joins TRBV5-1 to TRBJ1-1; D is ambiguous. Germline CDR1 reads SGHRS; CDR2 reads YFSETQ. The CDR3 is 15 residues long. V shed 0 bases and J shed 6 bases, with 15 bases lying between them. Here the CDR3 DNA reads TGCGCCAGCAGCTTGGTAGCTGGTGTTTTTGCTGAAGCTTTCTTT. It specifies CASSLVAGVFAEAFF.

This clonotype has only a few counts. DNA of the CDR3: TGTGCCAGCGTACCGGATCTAGGGTTCACAGATACGCAGTATTTT. Its protein is CASVPDLGFTDTQYF. This chain uses TRBV5-6 with TRBJ2-3; no clear D gene. V was clipped by 7 bases and J by 2 bases, with 17 bases between them. The CDR3 runs 15 residues. The germline V gene encodes CDR1 SGHDT and CDR2 YYEEEE.

Comments on this clonotype: A much larger clone lies a single base off, so this may be a read error. The V gene is TRBV12-3 or TRBV12-4, the J gene TRBJ2-7, with TRBD1 as a possible D gene (6 bases). This CDR3 spans 15 amino acids. The CDR3 DNA sequence: TGTGCCAGCACCTCTTGGGGGCGGACCCCCTACGAGCAGCACTTC. It is translated as CASTSWGRTPYEQHF.

This clonotype was observed at least ten times. The rearrangement joins TRBV6-2 or TRBV6-3 to TRBJ2-3; 9 bases are a match to TRBD2. The CDR3 has 16 amino acids. The V segment lost 0 bases and the J segment 0 bases; nucleotides outside the gene matches: 1. From germline, CDR1 is MNHEY and CDR2 SVGEGT. The CDR3 region has the DNA TGTGCCAGCAGTTACTCCGCGGGAGGGAGCACAGATACGCAGTATTTT. Its translation: CASSYSAGGSTDTQYF.

This clonotype came up many times. The J gene is TRBJ1-1, the V gene TRBV2, with TRBD1 matching 9 bases. CDR3 length: 13 amino acids. CDR1 is SNHLY and CDR2 is FYNNEI in the germline V gene. Trimming at V came to 10 bases and at J to 4 bases, leaving 7 bases not matched to a gene. The CDR3 bases are TGTGCCACCGAACAGGGGGCGAGCACTGAAGCTTTCTTT. It encodes CATEQGASTEAFF.

This clonotype was counted at least ten times. The chain's CDR3 is CASSLGPLGPRGTEAFF. The CDR3 coding sequence is TGTGCCAGCAGCTTAGGCCCCCTCGGGCCGAGGGGGACTGAAGCTTTCTTT. V usage is TRBV13 and J usage is TRBJ1-1; a weak D match, TRBD1 (6 bases). CDR1 PRHDT and CDR2 FYEKMQ come from the germline V gene (reference sequence). Trimming removed 0 bases from V and 5 bases from J, with 19 bases in between. The CDR3 is 17 amino acids.